One and the same sample provided the 31 T cell receptor beta chains below, sequenced in a study of blood T cell repertoires in COVID-19. Profiling relied on immunoSEQ multiplex PCR, and the TCRdb table lists in-frame clones only, not all of them. The sample lists 130,000 to 150,000 clones, about 91% occurring once. The sample comprised peripheral blood. The receptors stem from a woman aged 45-65 years with acute or convalescent COVID-19.

The rearrangement uses TRBV27 and TRBJ2-7; TRBD2 matches at 9 bases. The germline CDR1 and CDR2 sequences are MNHEY and SMNVEV (reference sequence). This CDR3 comprises 15 residues. The J segment lost 3 bases and the V segment lost 5 bases, leaving 8 bases of the junction unmatched. The CDR3 reads CASSPRTSADYEQYF. The CDR3 bases are TGTGCCAGCAGTCCCAGGACTAGCGCAGACTACGAGCAGTACTTC.

The chain combines TRBV5-8 with TRBJ2-4, with D tentatively TRBD2 (6 bases). CDR1 SGHTS and CDR2 YDEGEE come from the germline V gene. V was pared by 0 bases and J by 7 bases, with 11 bases between. The CDR3 length is 14 residues. CDR3 sequence reads: CASSLDAGTNIQYF. CDR3 nucleotides: TGTGCCAGCAGCTTGGATGCGGGAACCAACATTCAGTACTTC. Filled out from reference TRBV5-8 and TRBJ2-4, the complete variable domain reads EAGVTQSPTHLIKTRGQQATLRCSPISGHTSVYWYQQALGLGLQFLLWYDEGEERNRGNFPPRFSGRQFPNYSSELNVNALELEDSALYLCASSLDAGTNIQYFGAGTRLSVL.

The chain is built from TRBV28 and TRBJ1-6; the D is unclear. Germline CDR1 is MDHEN and CDR2 is SYDVKM. This CDR3 spans 14 amino acids. V was shortened by 7 bases and J by 8 bases, with 15 bases between the two germline ends. The CDR3 nucleotides are TGTGCCAGCACCTCCAGTTTCGCGGATTCACCCCTCCACTTT. Its translation: CASTSSFADSPLHF.

The J gene is TRBJ1-1, the V gene TRBV27, with TRBD1 matching 9 bases. This CDR3 is built from 16 residues. Trimming cost V 2 bases and J 1 base; bases outside gene matches: 5. CDR1 is MNHEY and CDR2 is SMNVEV in the germline V gene (reference sequence). The CDR3 DNA sequence: TGTGCCAGCAGTTTACGGTGGACAGGGGAGAACACTGAAGCTTTCTTT. This codes for CASSLRWTGENTEAFF.

The V and J genes are TRBV7-9 and TRBJ2-6; 8 nucleotides align to TRBD1. The CDR3 has 19 amino acids. Germline CDR1 SEHNR, CDR2 FQNEAQ (reference sequence). Unmatched junction bases numbered 10, after V lost 1 base and J lost 2 bases. CDR3 amino acids: CASSLVAGTGRPGANVLTF. CDR3 nucleotides: TGTGCCAGCAGCTTAGTAGCCGGGACAGGAAGACCTGGGGCCAACGTCCTGACTTTC.

Only a few counts were recorded for this clone. The chain has TRBV4-2 and TRBJ1-1, with D possibly TRBD1 on 6 matching bases. The CDR3 is made up of 14 amino acids. Trimming shortened V by 0 bases and J by 7 bases, and 12 bases separated the two germline ends. Per the germline V gene, CDR1 is LGHNA and CDR2 is YNFKEQ. DNA for the CDR3: TGTGCCAGCAGCCAAGATTCACAGGGCCTTGAAGCTTTCTTT. It codes for CASSQDSQGLEAFF.

The CDR3 is CASSATTGGGYEQYF. Written as DNA, the CDR3 is TGTGCCAGCAGCGCTACGACAGGGGGCGGTTACGAGCAGTACTTC. The rearrangement joins TRBV7-3 to TRBJ2-7; 10 bases align to TRBD1. Per the germline V gene, CDR1 is SGHTA and CDR2 is FQGTGA. This CDR3 spans 15 amino acids. The ends lost 5 bases at V and 4 bases at J; junction bases unmatched: 8.

The rearrangement joins TRBV29-1 to TRBJ2-7; perhaps TRBD1 as D (7 bases). Trimming left V 1 base short and J 0 bases short, with 13 bases between. The germline CDR1 and CDR2 sequences are SQVTM and ANQGSEA. The CDR3 totals 15 residues. Written as DNA, the CDR3 is TGCAGCGTTGAAGGGGCAGGGGGGCACTCCTACGAGCAGTACTTC. Protein: CSVEGAGGHSYEQYF.

The rearrangement links TRBV7-6 to TRBJ2-3; 7 bases align to TRBD2. J lost 2 bases, V lost 1 base, and 6 bases had no gene match. This CDR3 has 16 amino acids. Germline values: CDR1 SGHVS, CDR2 FNYEAQ. For the CDR3, the DNA is TGTGCCAGCAGCTTAGGGGAGGGGACCACCACAGATACGCAGTATTTT. Protein sequence: CASSLGEGTTTDTQYF.

The chain carries TRBV25-1 and TRBJ2-4, with D perhaps matching TRBD1 (6 bases). Germline values: CDR1 MGHDK, CDR2 SYGVNS. This CDR3 contains 15 residues. V lost 4 bases and J lost 7, with 17 bases in between. The CDR3 DNA reads TGTGCCAGCAGTGCCCCTTTCCGGGACAACAACATTCAGTACTTC. Residues: CASSAPFRDNNIQYF.

The CDR3 here is CASSYIGRGLNTEAFF. CDR3 nucleotides: TGTGCCAGCAGTTACATAGGCAGGGGGCTGAACACTGAAGCTTTCTTT. The chain combines TRBV6-2 or TRBV6-3 with TRBJ1-1; 8 bases are shared with TRBD1. V was pared by 2 bases and J by 0 bases, with 5 bases of the junction left unmatched. In germline, CDR1 is MNHEY, CDR2 SVGEGT. There are 16 residues in the CDR3.

The chain recombines TRBV11-2 with TRBJ2-3; weak D call: TRBD2 (6 bases). Germline V gene lookup returns CDR1 SGHAT and CDR2 FQNNGV. The CDR3 extends over 16 amino acids. V was clipped by 3 bases and J by 3 bases, with 16 bases between them. The CDR3 DNA is TGTGCCAGCAGCTTCTGGCGGAGGCGGGGTACAGATACGCAGTATTTT. Translated: CASSFWRRRGTDTQYF.

The chain is built from TRBV7-9 and TRBJ1-1; D is uncertain. Per the germline V gene, CDR1 is SEHNR and CDR2 is FQNEAQ (reference sequence). V was shortened by 1 base and J by 7 bases, with 10 bases between the two germline ends. The CDR3 totals 13 residues. The CDR3 DNA follows: TGTGCCAGCAGCTTAGAAACAGCCCTTGAAGCTTTCTTT. This sequence encodes CASSLETALEAFF.

V usage is TRBV10-2 and J usage is TRBJ1-6; D possibly corresponds to TRBD1 (6 bases). The V end lost 7 bases, the J end lost 5 bases, and 9 bases lay between the germline ends. Germline V gene lookup returns CDR1 WSHSY and CDR2 SAAADI. This CDR3 has 13 residues. The CDR3 is CASKPGDNSPLHF. The CDR3 DNA is TGCGCCAGCAAGCCAGGGGATAATTCACCCCTCCACTTT.

J is TRBJ1-3 and V is TRBV9; D unresolved. The CDR3 runs to 16 residues. The germline gives CDR1 SGDLS, CDR2 YYNGEE. Trimming stripped 4 bases from V and 3 bases from J, with 17 bases between. The CDR3 reads CASSPPHRDSGNTIYF. CDR3 coding DNA: TGTGCCAGCAGCCCCCCACACAGAGATAGTGGAAACACCATATATTTT.

This chain connects TRBV18 to TRBJ2-7; D gene ambiguous. The CDR3 has 14 residues. The V end lost 1 base, the J end lost 1 base, and 8 bases lay between the germline ends. CDR1 and CDR2 (germline): KGHSH, LQKENI. In DNA, the CDR3 is TGTGCCAGCTCACCACTAACAGATTCCTACGAGCAGTACTTC. Residues: CASSPLTDSYEQYF.

The rearrangement uses TRBV2 and TRBJ2-5, with 10 bases fitting TRBD1. Germline-derived CDR1 and CDR2 are SNHLY and FYNNEI. With 6 bases clipped from V and 1 base from J, the junction kept 5 bases outside the gene matches. CDR3 length: 15 residues. CDR3 loop: CASSSDRGLQETQYF. As DNA, the CDR3 is TGTGCCAGCAGCAGCGACAGGGGGCTCCAAGAGACCCAGTACTTC.

The V call is TRBV7-8, the J call TRBJ2-2; D perhaps matches TRBD2 (5 bases). Trimming pared 4 bases from V and 3 bases from J, leaving 12 bases between. This CDR3 comprises 15 residues. The germline CDR1 and CDR2 sequences are SGHVS and FQNEAQ. In DNA form, the CDR3 reads TGTGCCAGCAGCTCCTGGACTGAGCACACCGGGGAGCTGTTTTTT. Its translation is CASSSWTEHTGELFF.

This sequence joins TRBV9 and TRBJ2-7; D is perhaps TRBD2 (5 bases). V was trimmed by 3 bases and J by 3 bases, leaving 16 bases between them. The CDR3 is made up of 15 amino acids. The germline V gene has CDR1 SGDLS and CDR2 YYNGEE. CDR3 in DNA: TGTGCCAGCAGCGCCGGGATACTGAACCGCTACGAGCAGTACTTC. Translation: CASSAGILNRYEQYF.

This clone is a singleton in its sample. V is TRBV5-1 and J is TRBJ2-7, with 8 bases aligning to TRBD2. The CDR3 length is 16 residues. Looked up from germline, CDR1 is SGHRS and CDR2 is YFSETQ. The V gene end was trimmed by 5 bases and the J gene end by 0 bases; junction bases not matched to a gene: 10. DNA of the CDR3: TGCGCCAGCAGTAAGGATAGCGGGACTAGCTCCTACGAGCAGTACTTC. This encodes CASSKDSGTSSYEQYF.

CDR3 sequence: CASGAGTTFNSPLHF. In DNA, the CDR3 is TGCGCCAGTGGGGCCGGGACAACTTTTAATTCACCCCTCCACTTT. The rearrangement joins TRBV5-1 to TRBJ1-6; tentatively, D is TRBD1 (6 bases). Trimming took 8 bases from V and 6 from J, leaving 18 bases between them. The CDR3 totals 15 residues. The germline V gene encodes CDR1 SGHRS and CDR2 YFSETQ.

The chain combines TRBV7-2 with TRBJ1-5; no firm D call. Germline CDR1 SGHTA, CDR2 FQGNSA. V lost 5 bases and J 0 bases, leaving 11 bases between the germline ends. The CDR3 sequence is 15 residues long. CDR3 amino acids: CASSPHTNSNQPQHF. CDR3 bases: TGTGCCAGCAGCCCTCACACGAATAGCAATCAGCCCCAGCATTTT.

J is TRBJ2-7 and V is TRBV19; 9 bases are a match to TRBD1. Germline V gene data show CDR1 as LNHDA and CDR2 as SQIVND (reference sequence). Unmatched junction bases numbered 5, after V lost 5 bases and J lost 3 bases. The CDR3 consists of 14 residues. The CDR3 protein is CASSATGGSYEQYF. The CDR3 coding sequence is TGTGCCAGTAGTGCCACAGGGGGCAGCTACGAGCAGTACTTC.

This clone turned up a few times. The chain uses TRBV2 and TRBJ2-1, with 13 bases aligning to TRBD2. This CDR3 is 16 amino acids long. Looked up from germline, CDR1 is SNHLY and CDR2 is FYNNEI. The V segment lost 5 bases and the J segment 4 bases; nucleotides outside the gene matches: 5. The CDR3 here is CASSPWTSGRYNEQFF. Written as DNA, the CDR3 is TGTGCCAGCAGTCCTTGGACTAGCGGGAGATACAATGAGCAGTTCTTC.

J is TRBJ2-7 and V is TRBV2; D is perhaps TRBD2 (6 bases). This CDR3 spans 12 amino acids. Trimming took 6 bases from V and 2 from J, leaving 8 bases between them. The germline CDR1 and CDR2 sequences are SNHLY and FYNNEI. The DNA of the CDR3 is TGTGCCAGCAGGGGAGGCGCCTACGAGCAGTACTTC. It encodes CASRGGAYEQYF.

This clone has just a few counts. DNA of the CDR3: TGCGCCAGCAGCCATACCGGGACAGGGAATTACGAGCAGTACTTC. Encoded protein: CASSHTGTGNYEQYF. V gene TRBV5-1 combines with J gene TRBJ2-7, with TRBD1 matching 9 bases. This CDR3 is built from 15 residues. V trimming: 4 bases; J trimming: 4 bases; junction bases outside the gene matches: 9. The germline V gene has CDR1 SGHRS and CDR2 YFSETQ. The full variable domain, rest sourced from reference TRBV5-1 and TRBJ2-7, is KAGVTQTPRYLIKTRGQQVTLSCSPISGHRSVSWYQQTPGQGLQFLFEYFSETQRNKGNFPGRFSGRQFSNSRSEMNVSTLELGDSALYLCASSHTGTGNYEQYFGPGTRLTVT.

This clone has only one observation. The rearrangement uses TRBV5-1 and TRBJ1-6; 11 nucleotides line up with TRBD1. The junction had 3 bases not matched to a gene; V was cut back by 4 bases and J by 6 bases. Germline CDR1 reads SGHRS; CDR2 reads YFSETQ. The CDR3 has 15 amino acids. CDR3 nucleotide sequence: TGCGCCAGCAGCCCGGGACAGGGGGTTAATTCACCCCTCCACTTT. Protein: CASSPGQGVNSPLHF.

This chain links TRBV5-1 with TRBJ2-4; D remains unclear. This CDR3 spans 15 amino acids. Germline CDR1 SGHRS, CDR2 YFSETQ. The V and J ends lost 3 bases and 5 bases respectively, with 15 bases between them. CDR3 protein: CASSSSGTEQNIQYF. CDR3 DNA: TGCGCCAGCAGCTCCTCCGGTACCGAGCAAAACATTCAGTACTTC.

V and J are TRBV7-2 and TRBJ2-3; 10 bases map to TRBD2. Trimming removed 5 bases from V and 3 bases from J; junction bases left unmatched: 2. The CDR3 is made up of 14 amino acids. CDR1 SGHTA and CDR2 FQGNSA come from the germline V gene. The CDR3 is CASSVGLATDTQYF. The CDR3 bases are TGTGCCAGCAGCGTGGGACTAGCGACAGATACGCAGTATTTT.

V is TRBV28 and J is TRBJ2-1; D gene ambiguous. Per germline, CDR1 MDHEN and CDR2 SYDVKM. The CDR3 spans 10 residues. The V end lost 10 bases, the J end lost 8 bases, and 9 bases lay between the germline ends. The DNA of the CDR3 is TGTGCCACCCTGAGCTATGAGCAGTTCTTC. Amino acids: CATLSYEQFF.

V and J are TRBV24-1 and TRBJ2-1; D may be TRBD2 (5 bases). CDR1 KGHDR and CDR2 SFDVKD come from the germline V gene. The CDR3 sequence is 15 residues long. V lost 3 bases to trimming and J lost 3 bases, with 11 bases between them. CDR3 DNA sequence: TGTGCCACCAGTGATCTAGCTTCCCTCTACAATGAGCAGTTCTTC. It specifies CATSDLASLYNEQFF.